This T cell receptor beta chain was sequenced in a study of cytomegalovirus exposure and HLA in healthy donors. At the level of the study: Among the roughly 370 genotyped donors, approximately 80% were placed in the Caucasian-associated ancestry cluster. General study results and limits: Roughly even sequencing depth across donors was the assumption behind the presence/absence analyses. For most TCR beta V segments, an earlier analysis put the productive rate at about 90% or about 30% of the time. Most CMV-associated TCR beta chains were later found to appear HLA-restricted.

The PCR had 60 Vbeta and 13 Jbeta primers. Clones were read by immunoSEQ multiplex PCR, and TCRdb kept only the in-frame ones, dropping some. Among roughly 180,000 clones listed, roughly 80% were seen once. This CDR3 contains 15 residues. Trimming at V came to 6 bases and at J to 9 bases, leaving 13 bases not matched to a gene. The germline V gene has CDR1 WSHSY and CDR2 SAAADI. Comment on this clone: Its antigen is currently unknown.

The source material was PBMCs. This TCR was recovered from a male donor in good health and CMV-seronegative. The chain recombines TRBV10-2 with TRBJ2-1, with TRBD2 matching over 8 bases. The CDR3 bases are TGCGCCAGCAGAGTCGAGACTAGCGACCGGGGTGAGCAGTTCTTC. Its translation is CASRVETSDRGEQFF.